The 5 T cell receptor beta chains given below trace back to one sample, sequenced in a study of beta chain features in type 1 diabetes. As every portion of the isolated RNA was reverse transcribed, the sequencing read expressed TCRB transcripts. TCRdb keeps only in-frame clones here, not all; method: immunoSEQ multiplex PCR. The sample carries about 320,000 clones, 12% to 15% recorded once. Sequencing was performed on central memory CD4+ T cells from blood. These receptors were taken from a man aged 25-45 years in good health.

This clone turned up a few times. The gene calls are TRBV5-4 and TRBJ2-3; no definite D call. This CDR3 is 11 amino acids long. V gave up 4 bases and J gave up 6 bases, with 6 bases separating them. CDR1 SGHNT and CDR2 YYREEE come from the germline V gene (reference sequence). In DNA form, the CDR3 reads TGTGCCAGCAGCGAAGGGGATACGCAGTATTTT. This encodes CASSEGDTQYF.

The chain couples TRBV5-1 to TRBJ1-4; D ambiguous. The CDR3 contains 13 residues. With 0 bases removed from V and 10 bases from J, the gap between germline ends came to 10 bases. The germline V gene has CDR1 SGHRS and CDR2 YFSETQ. The CDR3 region is CASSLDGLGKLFF. In DNA, the CDR3 is TGCGCCAGCAGCTTGGATGGTTTGGGAAAACTGTTTTTT.

The V call is TRBV5-6, the J call TRBJ2-5, with 12 bases matching TRBD2. J lost 2 bases, V lost 5 bases, and 7 bases had no gene match. The CDR3 has 16 residues. Germline loops: CDR1 SGHDT, CDR2 YYEEEE. The CDR3 reads CASRTRTSGKQETQYF. CDR3 bases: TGTGCCAGCAGGACGAGGACTAGCGGGAAACAAGAGACCCAGTACTTC. Full variable domain (outside the CDR3, taken from reference TRBV5-6 and TRBJ2-5): DAGVTQSPTHLIKTRGQQVTLRCSPKSGHDTVSWYQQALGQGPQFIFQYYEEEERQRGNFPDRFSGHQFPNYSSELNVNALLLGDSALYLCASRTRTSGKQETQYFGPGTRLLVL.

Only a few counts were recorded for this clone. J is TRBJ2-1 and V is TRBV4-3; TRBD2 might be the D (7 bases). From germline, CDR1 is LGHNA and CDR2 YSLEER. V gave up 0 bases and J gave up 4 bases, with 10 bases separating them. CDR3 length: 15 amino acids. The CDR3 protein is CASSQDRGLYNEQFF. The CDR3 DNA is TGCGCCAGCAGCCAAGACAGGGGACTATACAATGAGCAGTTCTTC.

This chain joins TRBV11-2 and TRBJ1-2; the D is unclear. Between the trimmed V and J ends, which lost 6 bases and 1 base, there was a span of 12 bases. Germline values: CDR1 SGHAT, CDR2 FQNNGV. The CDR3 is 14 amino acids. The CDR3 sequence: CASRSSRHNYGYTF. Written as DNA, the CDR3 is TGTGCCAGCAGATCCTCTCGGCATAACTATGGCTACACCTTC.